These T cell receptor beta chains were read from a single sample in a study of regulatory T cells in long-lasting Graves disease. TCRdb reprocessed the multiplex PCR reads via MiXCR and lists one record per CDR3 protein. The sample has hundreds of thousands of distinct CDR3 sequences; 15% to 20% are singletons. This specimen was peripheral blood mononuclear cells (PBMCs), taken at new diagnosis, from a patient treated with antithyroid drugs. These receptors were collected from a female donor with Graves disease. Both conserved end residues are part of each CDR3. Fields, in order: D gene, clone size, V gene, CDR3 length, J gene, CDR3 DNA, CDR3 protein. The D gene is left open where the match is weak. The size entry is marked missing in some rows and otherwise reads once, few, many or a size class.

NA	many	TRBV28	12	TRBJ2-5	TGTGCCAGCAGCATCCCGGGGGAGACCCAGTACTTC	CASSIPGETQYF
NA	NA	TRBV5-1	17	TRBJ2-7	TGCGCCAGCAGCTTCGAGGGCACCCCCCGAGCTGTGGGCGAGCAGTACTTC	CASSFEGTPRAVGEQYF
NA	many	TRBV27	15	TRBJ1-2	TGTGCCAGCAGTTTACAGGGGCGCCTTAGTTATGGCTACACCTTC	CASSLQGRLSYGYTF
NA	many	TRBV18	14	TRBJ1-1	TGTGCCAGCTCACCGCAGAAGAGTGTAACTGAAGCTTTCTTT	CASSPQKSVTEAFF
NA	many	TRBV9	16	TRBJ2-2	TGTGCCAGCAGCCCTCCTCCGGATCCTAACACCGGGGAGCTGTTTTTT	CASSPPPDPNTGELFF
NA	once	TRBV2	15	TRBJ2-1	TGTGCCAGCAGTGAGTTCCGGTTAAACTACAATGAGCAGTTCTTC	CASSEFRLNYNEQFF
NA	many	TRBV6-5	13	TRBJ2-5	TGTGCCAGCAGTTACTATAGTGGAGAGACCCAGTACTTC	CASSYYSGETQYF
NA	many	TRBV30	13	TRBJ1-5	TGTGCCTGGAGTGTGGTCGTCAATCAGCCCCAGCATTTT	CAWSVVVNQPQHF
TRBD2	few	TRBV5-6	17	TRBJ2-2	TGTGCCAGCAGCCTACCGGGACTAGCGGGAGACACCGGGGAGCTGTTTTTT	CASSLPGLAGDTGELFF
NA	few	TRBV20-1	13	TRBJ1-6	TGCAGTGCCCCGGTGACAACCAATTCACCCCTCCACTTT	CSAPVTTNSPLHF
NA	many	TRBV5-1	16	TRBJ1-1	TGCGCCAGCAGCTTACGACGCGGACAGACAGGCACTGAAGCTTTCTTT	CASSLRRGQTGTEAFF
NA	many	TRBV11-2	17	TRBJ2-6	TGTGCCAGCAGCTCCCTCGTCTGGCTCTCTGGGGCCAACGTCCTGACTTTC	CASSSLVWLSGANVLTF
NA	many	TRBV28	13	TRBJ1-1	TGTGCCAGCAGTTTAGTGCCCCAGGTCAAAGCTTTCTTT	CASSLVPQVKAFF
NA	many	TRBV11-1	12	TRBJ2-7	TGTGCCAGCAGCCCACCCTCCCGCGAGCAGTACTTC	CASSPPSREQYF
NA	many	TRBV11-2	16	TRBJ2-5	TGTGCCAGCAGCCTCGGGCCAGCCCTGGGGCAAGAGACCCAGTACTTC	CASSLGPALGQETQYF
NA	many	TRBV12-3/TRBV12-4	13	TRBJ2-4	TGTGCCAGCAGTTTGGGCAGAAAAAACATTCAGTACTTC	CASSLGRKNIQYF
NA	few	TRBV27	16	TRBJ2-2	TGTGCCAGCAGTTTTGGGGTGTCGTTCGGCACCGGGGAGCTGTTTTTT	CASSFGVSFGTGELFF
NA	NA	TRBV28	14	TRBJ2-2	TGTGCCAGCAGTTTAGCCGCGAACACCGGGGAGCTGTTTTTT	CASSLAANTGELFF
NA	many	TRBV6-1	13	TRBJ1-1	TGTGCCAGCAGCGGGGGGATGAACACTGAAGCTTTCTTT	CASSGGMNTEAFF
NA	NA	TRBV6-5	13	TRBJ2-2	TGTGCCAGCAGTTACTCGTGGACCGGGGAGCTGTTTTTT	CASSYSWTGELFF
TRBD2	few	TRBV28	14	TRBJ2-7	TGTGCCAGCAGTTCGGGACTAGAGTTCCACGAGCAGTACTTC	CASSSGLEFHEQYF
TRBD2	few	TRBV27	15	TRBJ2-7	TGTGCCAGCAGTTTAATGACTAGCGGGAGTAGCGAGCAGTACTTC	CASSLMTSGSSEQYF
NA	many	TRBV30	13	TRBJ2-7	TGTGCCTGGAGCCCCAGGAGTACCTACGAGCAGTACTTC	CAWSPRSTYEQYF
TRBD2	many	TRBV28	15	TRBJ2-3	TGTGCCAGCAGTTTGGCTAGCGGACTCACAGATACGCAGTATTTT	CASSLASGLTDTQYF
NA	many	TRBV10-3	15	TRBJ1-1	TGTGCCATCACACGGACTGGACGGGGGGATGGGGTGGCTTTCTTT	CAITRTGRGDGVAFF
TRBD2	many	TRBV7-9	16	TRBJ2-1	TGTGCCAGCAGCCAAGGGACTAGCGGGTTGTACAATGAGCAGTTCTTC	CASSQGTSGLYNEQFF
NA	few	TRBV6-1	13	TRBJ2-7	TGTGCCAGCAGGCCAACAGGGGCGGGGGAGCAGTACTTC	CASRPTGAGEQYF
NA	many	TRBV6-5	15	TRBJ1-1	TGTGCCAGCAGTTACCGTCCGACTCCGAACACTGAAGCTTTCTTT	CASSYRPTPNTEAFF
NA	many	TRBV19	13	TRBJ1-1	TGTGCCAGTGGGCGCGGGTCATACACTGAAGCTTTCTTT	CASGRGSYTEAFF
TRBD1	many	TRBV28	13	TRBJ1-2	TGTGCCAGCAGTATTTGGGACAGGGGAAAGTTGGTCTTC	CASSIWDRGKLVF
NA	once	TRBV6-2/TRBV6-3	14	TRBJ1-5	TGTGCCAGCAGTAAACCGACGGTAGATCAGCCCCAGCATTTT	CASSKPTVDQPQHF
NA	many	TRBV27	15	TRBJ2-6	TGTGCCAGCAGTTTTACTACCCCTGGGGCCAACGTCCTGACTTTC	CASSFTTPGANVLTF
NA	many	TRBV29-1	16	TRBJ2-1	TGCAGCGTCGGAGACCTTAGCGGAGCAAACTACAATGAGCAGTTCTTC	CSVGDLSGANYNEQFF
NA	many	TRBV19	13	TRBJ1-2	TGTGCCAGTAGTTCCGAGGGGGGAAACGGCTACACCTTC	CASSSEGGNGYTF
TRBD1	few	TRBV13	16	TRBJ2-7	TGTGCCAGCAGCTCCCTTTTCGGGGACAGCTCCTACGAGCAGTACTTC	CASSSLFGDSSYEQYF
NA	NA	TRBV6-4	14	TRBJ1-5	TGTGCCAGCAGTGAGGACCTTAGCAATCAGCCCCAGCATTTT	CASSEDLSNQPQHF
NA	many	TRBV6-2/TRBV6-3	13	TRBJ2-7	TGTGCCAGCAAACCAGGACAGCCCTACGAGCAGTACTTC	CASKPGQPYEQYF
NA	few	TRBV20-1	14	TRBJ2-2	TGCAGTGCCCACCGGGCCGGAGGGACCGGGGAGCTGTTTTTT	CSAHRAGGTGELFF
NA	few	TRBV18	16	TRBJ1-5	TGTGCCAGCTCACGGTCCGGGGGGCGAAGCAATCAGCCCCAGCATTTT	CASSRSGGRSNQPQHF
NA	many	TRBV6-5	14	TRBJ1-6	TGTGCCAGCAGTTACCGGGCAGGGGAGACGCCCCTCCACTTT	CASSYRAGETPLHF
NA	NA	TRBV18	14	TRBJ2-7	TGTGCCAGCTCACCAGAAGGTCTCACCTACGAGCAGTACTTC	CASSPEGLTYEQYF
TRBD2	many	TRBV20-1	14	TRBJ2-5	TGCAGTGCTACAGGACTAGCGGGAATAGAGACCCAGTACTTC	CSATGLAGIETQYF
NA	many	TRBV20-1	15	TRBJ2-3	TGCAGTGCTCGGGGATGGGGCCTCGGAACAGATACGCAGTATTTT	CSARGWGLGTDTQYF
NA	few	TRBV15	13	TRBJ2-2	TGTGCCACCAGCAGACAGGGTAACGGGGAGCTGTTTTTT	CATSRQGNGELFF
TRBD1	many	TRBV19	11	TRBJ2-7	TGTGCCAGTAGTGACAGGGTCGAGCAGTACTTC	CASSDRVEQYF
TRBD2	many	TRBV2	15	TRBJ2-3	TGTGCCTCTTCGGGGGGGCGACTCGTCACAGATACGCAGTATTTT	CASSGGRLVTDTQYF
NA	NA	TRBV7-9	14	TRBJ1-3	TGTGCCAGCAGCTCTGGGATTCTGGGGAGCACCATATATTTT	CASSSGILGSTIYF
TRBD1	many	TRBV10-3	12	TRBJ2-5	TGTGCCATCAGAGGACAGGAGGAGACCCAGTACTTC	CAIRGQEETQYF